Below, 2 T cell receptor beta chains from the same sample are listed, as sequenced in a study of tumor-infiltrating lymphocytes in primary liver carcinoma. They got blood RNA out of unsorted whole blood and also pulled out germline DNA. The authors made TCR beta cDNA from 400 to 550 ng total RNA with a constant-region primer. Investigators got TCR beta libraries out of three nested multiplex PCR rounds, done with slightly modified ARM-PCR. TRBV1-TRBV30 forward primers and a C-beta reverse primer were used in the first two PCR rounds, which each ran for approximately 11 cycles. TCRdb re-called the multiplex PCR reads through MiXCR, storing one row per CDR3 protein. The sample has 300,000 to 350,000 distinct CDR3 sequences, less than 65% seen once. The material sequenced was peripheral blood. These receptors were collected from a man aged 35-49 years with primary liver carcinoma and hepatitis B virus infection.

The chain carries TRBV11-2 and TRBJ1-4; D is possibly TRBD1 (5 bases). CDR3 size: 14 residues. Germline assignment: CDR1 SGHAT and CDR2 FQNNGV. The V gene lost 5 bases and the J gene lost 6 bases, with 13 bases spanning the gap. As DNA, the CDR3 is TGTGCCAGCAGCCTCGGACTGGGACATGAAAAACTGTTTTTT. Protein: CASSLGLGHEKLFF.

This clonotype was recorded at least ten times. This chain joins TRBV4-1 and TRBJ2-1; perhaps TRBD2 as D (6 bases). V was cut by 1 base and J by 4 bases, with 20 bases left in between. This CDR3 region has 18 residues. CDR1 is MGHRA and CDR2 is YSYEKL in the germline V gene. The CDR3 DNA sequence: TGCGCCAGCAGCCAAGGCTTCCGGGAGTTATCTAAGTACAATGAGCAGTTCTTC. This codes for CASSQGFRELSKYNEQFF.